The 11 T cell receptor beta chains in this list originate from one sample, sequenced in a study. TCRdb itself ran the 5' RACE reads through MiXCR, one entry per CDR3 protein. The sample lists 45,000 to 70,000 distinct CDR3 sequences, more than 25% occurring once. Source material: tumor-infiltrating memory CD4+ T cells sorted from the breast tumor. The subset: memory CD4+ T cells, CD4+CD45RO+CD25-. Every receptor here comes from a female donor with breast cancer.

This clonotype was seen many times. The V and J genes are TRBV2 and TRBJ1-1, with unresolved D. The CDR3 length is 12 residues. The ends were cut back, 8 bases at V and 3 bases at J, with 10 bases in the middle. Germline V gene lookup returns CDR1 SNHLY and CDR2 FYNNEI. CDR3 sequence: CASLGADTEAFF. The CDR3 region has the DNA TGTGCCAGCTTGGGCGCGGACACTGAAGCTTTCTTT.

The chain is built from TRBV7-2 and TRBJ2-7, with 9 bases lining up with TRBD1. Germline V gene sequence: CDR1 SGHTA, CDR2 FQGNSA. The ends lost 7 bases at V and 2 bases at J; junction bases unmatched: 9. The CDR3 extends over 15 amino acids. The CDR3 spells CASTRSRTGAYEQYF. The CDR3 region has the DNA TGTGCCAGCACTCGATCGAGGACAGGGGCCTACGAGCAGTACTTC.

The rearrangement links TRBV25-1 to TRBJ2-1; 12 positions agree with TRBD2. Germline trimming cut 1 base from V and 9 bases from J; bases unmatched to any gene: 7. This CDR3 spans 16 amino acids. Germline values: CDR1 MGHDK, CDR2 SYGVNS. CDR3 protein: CASSELTSGRVGEQFF. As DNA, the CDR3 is TGTGCCAGCAGTGAATTGACTAGCGGGAGAGTGGGTGAGCAGTTCTTC.

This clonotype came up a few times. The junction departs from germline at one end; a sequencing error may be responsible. The CDR3 reads CASTYRSSYEQHF. The CDR3 nucleotides read TGTGCCAGTACCTATCGGAGCTCCTACGAGCAGCACTTC. J is TRBJ2-7 and V is TRBV28; D gene uncertain. Germline CDR1 reads MDHEN; CDR2 reads SYDVKM. The CDR3 loop spans 13 amino acids.

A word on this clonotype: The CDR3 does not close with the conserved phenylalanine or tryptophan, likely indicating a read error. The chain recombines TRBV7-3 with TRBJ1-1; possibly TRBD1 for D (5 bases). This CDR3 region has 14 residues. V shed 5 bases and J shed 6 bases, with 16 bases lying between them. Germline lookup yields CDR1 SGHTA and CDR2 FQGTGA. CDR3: CASSLSSGSSEAFL. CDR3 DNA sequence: TGTGCCAGCAGCCTCTCCTCAGGGAGCTCTGAAGCTTTCCTT.

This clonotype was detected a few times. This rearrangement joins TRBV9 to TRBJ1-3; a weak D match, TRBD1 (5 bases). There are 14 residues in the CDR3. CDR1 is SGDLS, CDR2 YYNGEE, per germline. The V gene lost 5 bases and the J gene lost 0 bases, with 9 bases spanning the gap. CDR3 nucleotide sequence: TGTGCCAGCAGTTCCGGGGCCTCTGGAAACACCATATATTTT. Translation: CASSSGASGNTIYF. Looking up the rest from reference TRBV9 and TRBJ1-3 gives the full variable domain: DSGVTQTPKHLITATGQRVTLRCSPRSGDLSVYWYQQSLDQGLQFLIQYYNGEERAKGNILERFSAQQFPDLHSELNLSSLELGDSALYFCASSSGASGNTIYFGEGSWLTVV.

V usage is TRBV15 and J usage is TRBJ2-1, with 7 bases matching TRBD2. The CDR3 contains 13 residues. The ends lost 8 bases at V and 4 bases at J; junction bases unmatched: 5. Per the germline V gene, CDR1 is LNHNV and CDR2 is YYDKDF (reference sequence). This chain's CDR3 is CATRREVYNEQFF. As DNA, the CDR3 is TGTGCCACCCGACGGGAGGTTTACAATGAGCAGTTCTTC.

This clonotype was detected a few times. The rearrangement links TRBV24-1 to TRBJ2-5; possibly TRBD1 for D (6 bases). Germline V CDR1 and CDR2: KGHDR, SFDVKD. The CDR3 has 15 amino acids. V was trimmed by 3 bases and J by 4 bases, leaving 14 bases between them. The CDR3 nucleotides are TGTGCCACCAGTGATGACAGGATCAAAGGAGAGACCCAGTACTTC. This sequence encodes CATSDDRIKGETQYF.

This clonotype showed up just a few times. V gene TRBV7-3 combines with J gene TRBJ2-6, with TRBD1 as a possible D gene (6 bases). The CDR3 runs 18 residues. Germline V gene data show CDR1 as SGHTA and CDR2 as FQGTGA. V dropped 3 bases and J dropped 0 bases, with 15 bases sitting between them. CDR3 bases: TGTGCCAGCAGCTTGGCCCCGGGACAACGCTCTGGGGCCAACGTCCTGACTTTC. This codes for CASSLAPGQRSGANVLTF. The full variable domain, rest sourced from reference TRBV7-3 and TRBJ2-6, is GAGVSQTPSNKVTEKGKYVELRCDPISGHTALYWYRQSLGQGPEFLIYFQGTGAADDSGLPNDRFFAVRPEGSVSTLKIQRTERGDSAVYLCASSLAPGQRSGANVLTFGAGSRLTVL.

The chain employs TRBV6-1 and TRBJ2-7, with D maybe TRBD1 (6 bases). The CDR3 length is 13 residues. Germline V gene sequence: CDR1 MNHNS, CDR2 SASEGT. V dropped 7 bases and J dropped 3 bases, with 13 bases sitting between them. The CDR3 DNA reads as TGTGCCAGCAAGAGCCCAGGGGTCTACGAGCAGTACTTC. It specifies CASKSPGVYEQYF.

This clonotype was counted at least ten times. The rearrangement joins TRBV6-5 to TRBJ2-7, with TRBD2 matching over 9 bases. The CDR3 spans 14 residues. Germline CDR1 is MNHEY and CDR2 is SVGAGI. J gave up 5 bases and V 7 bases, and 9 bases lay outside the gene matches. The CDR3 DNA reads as TGTGCCAGCACCAATAGCGGGAGCCCCCACGAGCAGTACTTC. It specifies CASTNSGSPHEQYF.